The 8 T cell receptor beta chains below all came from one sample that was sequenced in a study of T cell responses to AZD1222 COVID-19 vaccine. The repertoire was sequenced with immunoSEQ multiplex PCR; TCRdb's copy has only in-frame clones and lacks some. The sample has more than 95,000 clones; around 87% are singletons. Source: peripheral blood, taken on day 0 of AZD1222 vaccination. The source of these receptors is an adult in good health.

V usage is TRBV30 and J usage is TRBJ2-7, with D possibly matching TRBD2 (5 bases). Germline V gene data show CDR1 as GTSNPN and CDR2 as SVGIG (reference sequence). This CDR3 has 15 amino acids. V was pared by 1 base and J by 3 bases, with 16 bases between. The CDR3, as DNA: TGTGCCTGGAGTGCTGGGGTCGGGGTTGGCTACGAGCAGTACTTC. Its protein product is CAWSAGVGVGYEQYF.

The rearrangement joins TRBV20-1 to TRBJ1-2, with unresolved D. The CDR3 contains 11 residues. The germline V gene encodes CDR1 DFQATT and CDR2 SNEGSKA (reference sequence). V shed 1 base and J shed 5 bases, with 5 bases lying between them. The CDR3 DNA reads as TGCAGTGCTAGAGTGTCGTATGGCTACACCTTC. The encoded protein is CSARVSYGYTF.

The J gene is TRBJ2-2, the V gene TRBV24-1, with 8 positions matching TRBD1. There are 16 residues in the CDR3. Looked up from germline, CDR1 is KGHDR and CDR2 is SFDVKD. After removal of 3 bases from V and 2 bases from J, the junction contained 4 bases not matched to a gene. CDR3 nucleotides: TGTGCCACCAGTGATCCGGGACAGGAAAACACCGGGGAGCTGTTTTTT. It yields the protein CATSDPGQENTGELFF.

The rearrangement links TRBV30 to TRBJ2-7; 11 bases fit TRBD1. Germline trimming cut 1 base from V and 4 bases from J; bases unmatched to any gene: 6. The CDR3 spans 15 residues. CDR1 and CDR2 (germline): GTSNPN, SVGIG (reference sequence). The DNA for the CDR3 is TGTGCCTGGAGTGCTGGACAGGGGGCAATGTACGAGCAGTACTTC. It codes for CAWSAGQGAMYEQYF.

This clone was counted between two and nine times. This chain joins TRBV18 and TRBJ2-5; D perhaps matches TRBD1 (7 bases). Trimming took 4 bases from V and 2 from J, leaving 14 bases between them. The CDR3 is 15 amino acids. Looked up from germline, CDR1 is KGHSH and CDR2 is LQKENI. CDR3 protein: CASSRSTGRQETQYF. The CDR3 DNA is TGTGCCAGCTCACGCTCGACAGGGAGGCAAGAGACCCAGTACTTC.

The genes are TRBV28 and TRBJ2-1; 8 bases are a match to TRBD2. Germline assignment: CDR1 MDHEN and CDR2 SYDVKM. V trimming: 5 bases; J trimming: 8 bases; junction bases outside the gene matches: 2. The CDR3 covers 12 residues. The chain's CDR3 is CASSPGGHEQFF. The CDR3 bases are TGTGCCAGCAGTCCGGGGGGGCATGAGCAGTTCTTC. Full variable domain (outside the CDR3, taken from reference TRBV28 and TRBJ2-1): DVKVTQSSRYLVKRTGEKVFLECVQDMDHENMFWYRQDPGLGLRLIYFSYDVKMKEKGDIPEGYSVSREKKERFSLILESASTNQTSMYLCASSPGGHEQFFGPGTRLTVL.

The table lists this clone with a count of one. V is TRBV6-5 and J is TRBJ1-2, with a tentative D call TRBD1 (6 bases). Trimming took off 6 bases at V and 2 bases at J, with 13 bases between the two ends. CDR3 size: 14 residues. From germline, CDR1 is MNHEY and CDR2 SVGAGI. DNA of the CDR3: TGTGCCAGCAGAGCACTCGGACAGAACTATGGCTACACCTTC. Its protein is CASRALGQNYGYTF.

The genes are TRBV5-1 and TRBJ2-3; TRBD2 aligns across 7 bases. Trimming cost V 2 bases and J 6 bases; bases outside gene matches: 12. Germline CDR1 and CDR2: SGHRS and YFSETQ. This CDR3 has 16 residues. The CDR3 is CASSFGAGGSSDTQYF. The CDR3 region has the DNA TGCGCCAGCAGCTTTGGGGCCGGGGGGTCGTCGGATACGCAGTATTTT.